The 10 T cell receptor beta chains below all came from one sample that was sequenced in a study of CD8 T cells in Susac syndrome. RNA totalling roughly 0.5 to 1 ug underwent reverse transcription with random hexamers. TCRdb passed the immunoSEQ multiplex PCR reads through MiXCR, listing each CDR3 protein once. The sample yields 95,000 to 150,000 distinct CDR3 sequences, around 94% seen once. The sample taken for sequencing was CD8+ T cells from PBMCs. The receptors derive from a human donor with Susac syndrome.

J is TRBJ2-7 and V is TRBV11-2; D unclear. With 5 bases removed from V and 0 bases from J, the gap between germline ends came to 8 bases. Germline CDR1 reads SGHAT; CDR2 reads FQNNGV. The CDR3 loop spans 13 amino acids. CDR3 protein: CASSPLSSYEQYF. DNA of the CDR3: TGTGCCAGCAGCCCGCTCTCCTCCTACGAGCAGTACTTC.

The chain combines TRBV29-1 with TRBJ2-7; the D gene could be TRBD1 or TRBD2 (5 bases each). Germline CDR1 SQVTM, CDR2 ANQGSEA. Trimming removed 3 bases at V and 2 bases at J, with 11 bases between. The CDR3 spans 13 residues. Written as DNA, the CDR3 is TGCAGCGTTGAGGGGGACGGAACCTACGAGCAGTACTTC. Its translation: CSVEGDGTYEQYF.

The genes are TRBV9 and TRBJ1-1; D unresolved. In germline, CDR1 is SGDLS, CDR2 YYNGEE. V lost 1 base and J 0 bases, leaving 7 bases between the germline ends. This CDR3 is 14 amino acids long. CDR3 sequence: CASSVRDMNTEAFF. In DNA form, the CDR3 reads TGTGCCAGCAGCGTACGAGATATGAACACTGAAGCTTTCTTT.

V gene TRBV20-1 combines with J gene TRBJ2-3; 10 nucleotides line up with TRBD2. V trimming: 2 bases; J trimming: 1 base; junction bases outside the gene matches: 6. The CDR3 is 16 amino acids. CDR1 and CDR2 from the germline V gene are DFQATT and SNEGSKA (reference sequence). DNA of the CDR3: TGCAGTGCTAGACCAGGGACTAGCGAGGGCACAGATACGCAGTATTTT. The encoded protein is CSARPGTSEGTDTQYF.

Note on this clonotype: At one of its ends the junction is not consistent with the germline gene, which may arise from a read error. The rearrangement uses TRBV29-1 and TRBJ2-1; no clear D gene. The germline V gene has CDR1 SQVTM and CDR2 ANQGSEA. The CDR3 is made up of 11 amino acids. The CDR3 spells CSVARNNEQLF. The CDR3 bases are TGCAGCGTTGCACGGAACAATGAGCAGCTCTTC.

The V and J genes are TRBV27 and TRBJ2-7, with TRBD1 as a possible D gene (6 bases). Trimming stripped 6 bases from V and 6 bases from J, with 15 bases between. Germline V gene data show CDR1 as MNHEY and CDR2 as SMNVEV (reference sequence). The CDR3 extends over 13 amino acids. CDR3 protein: CASRTGLDVEQYF. CDR3 DNA sequence: TGTGCCAGCAGGACAGGACTTGATGTCGAGCAGTACTTC.

This sequence joins TRBV11-2 and TRBJ1-2; no clear D. V was trimmed by 7 bases and J by 5 bases, leaving 14 bases between them. The CDR3 has 13 amino acids. Germline CDR1 reads SGHAT; CDR2 reads FQNNGV. CDR3: CASTDGGWYGYTF. Here the CDR3 DNA reads TGTGCCAGCACGGACGGTGGTTGGTATGGCTACACCTTC.

This clonotype appeared a few times. This chain joins TRBV4-2 and TRBJ2-7, with unresolved D. With 0 bases removed from V and 3 bases from J, the gap between germline ends came to 9 bases. The CDR3 totals 14 residues. The germline CDR1 and CDR2 sequences are LGHNA and YNFKEQ. For the CDR3, the DNA is TGTGCCAGCAGCCAAGATCACGAGGTCTACGAGCAGTACTTC. Its protein is CASSQDHEVYEQYF.

The chain has TRBV19 and TRBJ1-1, with 9 bases matching TRBD1. Germline-derived CDR1 and CDR2 are LNHDA and SQIVND (reference sequence). The ends lost 4 bases at V and 0 bases at J; junction bases unmatched: 9. The CDR3 is 17 residues long. The CDR3 loop reads CASSTRDREAMNTEAFF. CDR3 in DNA: TGTGCCAGTAGTACCAGGGACAGGGAGGCGATGAACACTGAAGCTTTCTTT.

The chain has TRBV4-3 and TRBJ2-1; TRBD2 agrees at 7 bases. This CDR3 is 15 amino acids long. The junction had 3 bases not matched to a gene; V was cut back by 0 bases and J by 4 bases. From germline, CDR1 is LGHNA and CDR2 YSLEER. The DNA of the CDR3 is TGCGCCAGCAGCCAAGAGGGGAGGGGATACAATGAGCAGTTCTTC. Protein sequence: CASSQEGRGYNEQFF.